The 16 T cell receptor beta chains listed next were all sequenced from one sample in a study of T cells in tuberculosis. Thawed, overnight-rested PBMC were stained with GMM-loaded CD1B tetramer, viability dye and anti-CD3, then sorted. CD1B tetramers were loaded with Rhodococcus equi-derived C32 glucose monomycolate. Profiled with immunoSEQ multiplex PCR; TCRdb holds only in-frame clones, not every one. The sample has roughly 61,000 clones; around 90% are singletons. The sample consisted of CD1b-GMM tetramer-negative cells sorted from PBMCs. Every receptor here comes from an adult woman with latent tuberculosis.

V gene TRBV7-9 combines with J gene TRBJ2-2; weak D call: TRBD1 (6 bases). V dropped 1 base and J dropped 7 bases, with 13 bases sitting between them. Germline V gene lookup returns CDR1 SEHNR and CDR2 FQNEAQ (reference sequence). The CDR3 is 15 residues long. CDR3 sequence reads: CASSLVGASGGELFF. The CDR3 DNA follows: TGTGCCAGCAGCTTAGTGGGGGCCTCGGGCGGGGAGCTGTTTTTT.

The chain recombines TRBV14 with TRBJ2-3; maybe TRBD2 (6 bases). The V end lost 1 base, the J end lost 3 bases, and 14 bases lay between the germline ends. The CDR3 extends over 16 amino acids. Germline CDR1 and CDR2: SGHDN and FVKESK. The CDR3 DNA follows: TGTGCCAGCAGCCAAGTAGGTGGGGGAGGAACAGATACGCAGTATTTT. Translating gives CASSQVGGGGTDTQYF. Together with reference TRBV14 and TRBJ2-3, the CDR3 gives the full variable domain: EAGVTQFPSHSVIEKGQTVTLRCDPISGHDNLYWYRRVMGKEIKFLLHFVKESKQDESGMPNNRFLAERTGGTYSTLKVQPAELEDSGVYFCASSQVGGGGTDTQYFGPGTRLTVL.

The chain combines TRBV7-9 with TRBJ2-7; D unclear. Germline V gives CDR1 SEHNR, CDR2 FQNEAQ (reference sequence). CDR3 length: 12 amino acids. V shed 4 bases and J shed 6 bases, with 10 bases lying between them. Here the CDR3 DNA reads TGTGCCAGCAGCTCCTTTACGGGCGAGCAGTACTTC. Protein sequence: CASSSFTGEQYF.

The rearrangement joins TRBV6-1 to TRBJ2-1; TRBD1 is a possible D gene (6 bases). The germline V gene has CDR1 MNHNS and CDR2 SASEGT. The CDR3 loop spans 11 amino acids. V gave up 7 bases and J gave up 6 bases, with 7 bases separating them. CDR3 loop: CASMDSNEQFF. The CDR3 coding sequence is TGTGCCAGCATGGACAGCAATGAGCAGTTCTTC.

J is TRBJ1-4 and V is TRBV9; D may be TRBD1 (5 bases). The V and J ends lost 3 bases and 2 bases respectively, with 14 bases between them. The CDR3 runs 16 residues. The germline V gene encodes CDR1 SGDLS and CDR2 YYNGEE. CDR3 sequence reads: CASSADQGRTNEKLFF. Here the CDR3 DNA reads TGTGCCAGCAGCGCCGATCAGGGTAGGACTAATGAAAAACTGTTTTTT. The full variable domain, its missing parts supplied by reference TRBV9 and TRBJ1-4, is DSGVTQTPKHLITATGQRVTLRCSPRSGDLSVYWYQQSLDQGLQFLIQYYNGEERAKGNILERFSAQQFPDLHSELNLSSLELGDSALYFCASSADQGRTNEKLFFGSGTQLSVL.

Only one count was recorded for this clone. J is TRBJ2-3 and V is TRBV4-3; 9 nucleotides match TRBD2. This CDR3 region has 16 residues. The germline CDR1 and CDR2 sequences are LGHNA and YSLEER. V lost 0 bases to trimming and J lost 5 bases; unmatched junction nucleotides: 6. CDR3 sequence: CASSQDRREGQDTQYF. For the CDR3, the DNA is TGCGCCAGCAGCCAAGATCGGCGGGAGGGCCAAGATACGCAGTATTTT.

The chain has TRBV12-5 and TRBJ2-3; a weak D match, TRBD2 (6 bases). Germline values: CDR1 LGHNT, CDR2 FRNRAP. V shed 8 bases and J shed 4 bases, with 16 bases lying between them. This CDR3 is 14 amino acids long. This CDR3 reads CASTQRVSADTQYF. The DNA for the CDR3 is TGTGCTAGTACCCAGCGGGTTTCGGCAGATACGCAGTATTTT.

CDR3 sequence: CASKAAEPSTDTQYF. CDR3 bases: TGTGCCAGTAAAGCAGCGGAGCCAAGCACAGATACGCAGTATTTT. The V call is TRBV19, the J call TRBJ2-3; perhaps TRBD2 as D (5 bases). Germline CDR1 reads LNHDA; CDR2 reads SQIVND (reference sequence). The ends were cut back, 7 bases at V and 0 bases at J, with 14 bases in the middle. This CDR3 is 15 amino acids long.

The gene calls are TRBV2 and TRBJ1-5; 9 bases map to TRBD1. V gave up 4 bases and J gave up 6 bases; unmatched junction bases: 4. This CDR3 has 14 amino acids. CDR1 is SNHLY and CDR2 is FYNNEI in the germline V gene. The CDR3 is CASSGTGGSQPQHF. The CDR3, as DNA: TGTGCCAGCAGTGGAACAGGGGGCTCTCAGCCCCAGCATTTT. Together with reference TRBV2 and TRBJ1-5, the CDR3 gives the full variable domain: EPEVTQTPSHQVTQMGQEVILRCVPISNHLYFYWYRQILGQKVEFLVSFYNNEISEKSEIFDDQFSVERPDGSNFTLKIRSTKLEDSAMYFCASSGTGGSQPQHFGDGTRLSIL.

The genes are TRBV7-9 and TRBJ2-7, with a weak D call TRBD1 (5 bases). The length of the CDR3 is 15 residues. Trimming cost V 1 base and J 7 bases, with 17 bases left between them. CDR1 SEHNR and CDR2 FQNEAQ come from the germline V gene (reference sequence). CDR3 nucleotide sequence: TGTGCCAGCAGCTTAGTCTCTCGCAGGGTGGGAGAGCAGTACTTC. It specifies CASSLVSRRVGEQYF.

The chain has TRBV27 and TRBJ2-2; D gene unclear. CDR3 length: 14 amino acids. CDR1 MNHEY and CDR2 SMNVEV come from the germline V gene (reference sequence). Deletions cut 6 bases from V and 1 base from J, with 9 bases between. The CDR3 sequence is CASSLGRNTGELFF. The DNA of the CDR3 is TGTGCCAGCAGCTTAGGCAGGAACACCGGGGAGCTGTTTTTT.

This chain connects TRBV29-1 to TRBJ1-1; D might be TRBD1 (5 bases). Looked up from germline, CDR1 is SQVTM and CDR2 is ANQGSEA. This CDR3 region has 11 residues. Trimming cost V 2 bases and J 5 bases, with 6 bases left between them. The CDR3 DNA sequence: TGCAGCGTTGAAAGACAGACTGAAGCTTTCTTT. As protein: CSVERQTEAFF.

The genes are TRBV7-8 and TRBJ1-2; no reliable D call. Trimming removed 0 bases at V and 4 bases at J, with 9 bases between. CDR1 is SGHVS, CDR2 FQNEAQ, per germline. The CDR3 has 14 residues. CDR3 in amino acids: CASSLASAGYGYTF. The CDR3, as DNA: TGTGCCAGCAGCTTAGCGTCCGCAGGCTATGGCTACACCTTC.

The rearrangement links TRBV4-1 to TRBJ2-5; the D is unclear. Germline CDR1 reads MGHRA; CDR2 reads YSYEKL. The CDR3 is 15 amino acids. Trimming cost V 1 base and J 4 bases, with 13 bases left between them. CDR3 region: CASSQGIDPRETQYF. The CDR3 DNA follows: TGCGCCAGCAGCCAAGGCATAGATCCGAGAGAGACCCAGTACTTC.

The CDR3 DNA reads TGTGCCAGCTCACCACCGTCCCGACAGCAGCAGTACTTC. It translates to CASSPPSRQQQYF. The chain is built from TRBV18 and TRBJ2-7; tentatively, D is TRBD1 (5 bases). The V and J ends lost 0 bases and 8 bases respectively, with 11 bases between them. Germline CDR1 and CDR2: KGHSH and LQKENI. The length of the CDR3 is 13 residues. Filled out from reference TRBV18 and TRBJ2-7, the complete variable domain reads NAGVMQNPRHLVRRRGQEARLRCSPMKGHSHVYWYRQLPEEGLKFMVYLQKENIIDESGMPKERFSAEFPKEGPSILRIQQVVRGDSAAYFCASSPPSRQQQYFGPGTRLTVT.

This chain uses TRBV7-2 with TRBJ2-7; 7 bases map to TRBD1. The CDR3 is 14 residues long. The V gene's germline CDR1 is SGHTA and CDR2 FQGNSA. V shed 1 base and J 2 bases; nucleotides not matched to a gene: 2. The CDR3 bases are TGTGCCAGCAGCTTAGGAGGGACAGCCTACGAGCAGTACTTC. It codes for CASSLGGTAYEQYF.